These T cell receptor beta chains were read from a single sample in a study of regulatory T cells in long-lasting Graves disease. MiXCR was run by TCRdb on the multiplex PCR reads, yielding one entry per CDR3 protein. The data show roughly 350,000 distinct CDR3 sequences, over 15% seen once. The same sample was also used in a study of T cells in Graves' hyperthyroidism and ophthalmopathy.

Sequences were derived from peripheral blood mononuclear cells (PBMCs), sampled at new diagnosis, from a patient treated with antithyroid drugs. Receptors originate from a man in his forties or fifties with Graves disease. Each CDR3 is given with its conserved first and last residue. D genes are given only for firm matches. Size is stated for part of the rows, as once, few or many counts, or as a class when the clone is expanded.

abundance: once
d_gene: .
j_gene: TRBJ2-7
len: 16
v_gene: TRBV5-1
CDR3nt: TGCGCCAGCAGCTTGTCTCGGGCCGTTGGCGGGAACGAGCAGTACTTC
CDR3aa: CASSLSRAVGGNEQYF

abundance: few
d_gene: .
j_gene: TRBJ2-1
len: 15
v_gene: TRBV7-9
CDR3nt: TGTGCCAGCAGTCAACAGTTCGTAGGGGGAGATGAGCAGTTCTTC
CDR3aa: CASSQQFVGGDEQFF

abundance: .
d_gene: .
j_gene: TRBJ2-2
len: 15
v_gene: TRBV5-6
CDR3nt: TGTGCCAGCAGCCCCGACGGAGTTAACACCGGGGAGCTGTTTTTT
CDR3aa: CASSPDGVNTGELFF

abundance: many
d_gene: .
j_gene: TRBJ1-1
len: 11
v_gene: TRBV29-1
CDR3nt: TGCAGCGTTCAAAGAGCGGCTGAAGCTTTCTTT
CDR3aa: CSVQRAAEAFF

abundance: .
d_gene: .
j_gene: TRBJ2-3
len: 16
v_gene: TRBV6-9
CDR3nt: TGTGCCAGCAGTTACGAGGGGGGGGCCCGCACAGATACGCAGTATTTT
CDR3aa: CASSYEGGARTDTQYF

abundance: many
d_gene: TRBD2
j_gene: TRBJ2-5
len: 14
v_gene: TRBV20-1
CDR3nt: TGCAGTGCTAGATCGGGGAGCGGGGGGAAGACCCAGTACTTC
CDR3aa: CSARSGSGGKTQYF

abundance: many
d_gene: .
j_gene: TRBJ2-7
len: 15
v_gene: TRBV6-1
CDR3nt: TGTGCCAGCAGTGAAGGGGACATTACATCCTACGAGCAGTACTTC
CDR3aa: CASSEGDITSYEQYF

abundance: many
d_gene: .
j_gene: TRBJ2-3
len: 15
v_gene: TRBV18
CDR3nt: TGTGCCAGCTCACCACCAAATGCCGGGATAGATACGCAGTATTTT
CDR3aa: CASSPPNAGIDTQYF

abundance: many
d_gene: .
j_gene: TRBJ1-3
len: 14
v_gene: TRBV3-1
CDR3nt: TGTGCCAGCAGCCAACGAGAGGCTGGAAACACCATATATTTT
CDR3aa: CASSQREAGNTIYF

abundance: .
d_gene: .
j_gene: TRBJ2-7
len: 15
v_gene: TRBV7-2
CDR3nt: TGTGCCAGCAGCCGCCCAGGGGACGGATCCCACGAGCAGTACTTC
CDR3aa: CASSRPGDGSHEQYF

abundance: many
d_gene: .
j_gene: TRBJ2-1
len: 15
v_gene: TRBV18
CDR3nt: TGTGCCAGCTCACCAACACGGATCTCCTACAATGAGCAGTTCTTC
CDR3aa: CASSPTRISYNEQFF

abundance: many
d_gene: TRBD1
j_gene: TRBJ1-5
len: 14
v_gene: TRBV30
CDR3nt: TGTGCCTGGAGCCCGGGACAGATTTTCCAGCCCCAGCATTTT
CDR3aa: CAWSPGQIFQPQHF

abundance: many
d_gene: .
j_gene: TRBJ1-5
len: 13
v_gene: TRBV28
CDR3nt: TGTGCCAGCAGTTTCCTCTCTAATCAGCCCCAGCATTTT
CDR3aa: CASSFLSNQPQHF

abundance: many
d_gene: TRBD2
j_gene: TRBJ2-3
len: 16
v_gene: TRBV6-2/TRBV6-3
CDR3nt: TGTGCCAGCAGTCCCCGTAGCGGGGGCCAGCGGGTCACGCAGTATTTT
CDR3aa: CASSPRSGGQRVTQYF

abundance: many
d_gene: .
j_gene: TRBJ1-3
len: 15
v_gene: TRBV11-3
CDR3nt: TGTGCCAGCAGCTTAGTGGCGAGCTCTGGAAACACCATATATTTT
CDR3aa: CASSLVASSGNTIYF

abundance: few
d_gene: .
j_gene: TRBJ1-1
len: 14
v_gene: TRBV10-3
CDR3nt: TGTGCCATCAGTGAGGCGGGTGGAGGTACTGAAGCTTTCTTT
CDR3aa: CAISEAGGGTEAFF

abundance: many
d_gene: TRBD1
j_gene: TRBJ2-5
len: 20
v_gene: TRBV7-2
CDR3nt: TGTGCCAGCAGCTGGGAGGGGGACAGGGCGGTGGTCCCGTACCAAGAGACCCAGTACTTC
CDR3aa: CASSWEGDRAVVPYQETQYF

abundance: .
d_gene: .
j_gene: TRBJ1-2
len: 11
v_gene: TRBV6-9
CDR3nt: TGTGCCAGCAGTTTCGGGGGCAGCGGAGTCTTC
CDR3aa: CASSFGGSGVF

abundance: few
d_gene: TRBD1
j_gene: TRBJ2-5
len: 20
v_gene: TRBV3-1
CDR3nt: TGTGCCAGCAGCCAAGATCGGAGCCCCCCATGGGACAGGTACCAAGAGACCCAGTACTTC
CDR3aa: CASSQDRSPPWDRYQETQYF

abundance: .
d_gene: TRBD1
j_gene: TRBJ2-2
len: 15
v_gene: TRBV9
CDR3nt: TGTGCCAGCAGCCCGACGGGACAGGGCACCGGGGAGCTGTTTTTT
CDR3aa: CASSPTGQGTGELFF

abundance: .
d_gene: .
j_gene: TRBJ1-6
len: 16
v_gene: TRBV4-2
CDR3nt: TGTGCCAGCAGCCAAGAAAGCCCGGGGCTAGCTTCACCCCTCCACTTT
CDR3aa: CASSQESPGLASPLHF

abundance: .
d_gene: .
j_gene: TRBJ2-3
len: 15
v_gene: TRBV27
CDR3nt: TGTGCCAGCAGTCGGGAGTCGGTTCACGCAGATACGCAGTATTTT
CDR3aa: CASSRESVHADTQYF

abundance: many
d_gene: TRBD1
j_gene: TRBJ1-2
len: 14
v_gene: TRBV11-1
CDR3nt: TGTGCCAGCAGCTCAACCACAGGGGAGAGGCGCTACACCTTC
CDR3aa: CASSSTTGERRYTF

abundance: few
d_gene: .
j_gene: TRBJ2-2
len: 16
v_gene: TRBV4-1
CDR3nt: TGCGCCAGCAGCCAACCGTACAGGGCGAACACCGGGGAGCTGTTTTTT
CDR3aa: CASSQPYRANTGELFF

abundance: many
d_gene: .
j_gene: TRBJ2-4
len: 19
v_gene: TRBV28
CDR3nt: TGTGCCAGCAGTTCCTCCCTTGGGTGGTATCTCGTGGCCAAAAACATTCAGTACTTC
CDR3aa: CASSSSLGWYLVAKNIQYF

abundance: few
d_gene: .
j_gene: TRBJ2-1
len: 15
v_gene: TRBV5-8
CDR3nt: TGTGCCAGCAGACGTAGGGGGGTGGGGTACAATGAGCAGTTCTTC
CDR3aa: CASRRRGVGYNEQFF

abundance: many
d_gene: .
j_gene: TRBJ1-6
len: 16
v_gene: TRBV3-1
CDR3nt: TGTGCCAGCAGCGAAGCACCCGGGACAAACGTCGGACCCCTCCACTTT
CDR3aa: CASSEAPGTNVGPLHF

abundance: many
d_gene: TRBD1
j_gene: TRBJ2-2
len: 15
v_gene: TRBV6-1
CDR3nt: TGTGCCAGCAGACCACAGGGGGCCCCCACCGGGGAGCTGTTTTTT
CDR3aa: CASRPQGAPTGELFF

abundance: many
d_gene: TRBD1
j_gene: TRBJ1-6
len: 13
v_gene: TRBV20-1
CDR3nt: TGCAGTGCTAGGGGGGACAGTAATTCACCCCTCCACTTT
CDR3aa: CSARGDSNSPLHF

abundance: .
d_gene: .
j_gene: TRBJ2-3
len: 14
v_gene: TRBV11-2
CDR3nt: TGTGCCAGCAGCCAGGGCGGGGTCTGGTATACGCAGTATTTT
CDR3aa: CASSQGGVWYTQYF

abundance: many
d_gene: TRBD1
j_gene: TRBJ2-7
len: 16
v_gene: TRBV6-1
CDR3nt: TGTGCCAGCAGCCGAGATCCAGGGGGCGCGAACTACGAGCAGTACTTC
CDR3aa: CASSRDPGGANYEQYF

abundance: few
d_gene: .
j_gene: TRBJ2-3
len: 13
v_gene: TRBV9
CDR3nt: TGTGCCAGCAGCGTAGTAGGTCGAGATACGCAGTATTTT
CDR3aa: CASSVVGRDTQYF

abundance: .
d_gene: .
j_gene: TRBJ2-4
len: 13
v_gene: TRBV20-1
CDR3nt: TGCAGTCCCTTAAATCTAGCCAAAAACATTCAGTACTTC
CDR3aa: CSPLNLAKNIQYF

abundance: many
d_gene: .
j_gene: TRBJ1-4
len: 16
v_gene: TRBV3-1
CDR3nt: TGTGCCAGCAGCCAAGATAGGGCCGGGACAAATGAAAAACTGTTTTTT
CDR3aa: CASSQDRAGTNEKLFF

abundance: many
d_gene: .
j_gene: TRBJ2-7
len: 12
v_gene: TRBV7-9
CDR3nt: TGTGCCAGCAGCTTAGAGGCCCCGTGGCAGTACTTC
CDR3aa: CASSLEAPWQYF

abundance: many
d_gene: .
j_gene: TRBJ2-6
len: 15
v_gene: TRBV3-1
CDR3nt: TGTGCCAGCAGCCCCACAGGGACTGGGGCCAACGTCCTGACTTTC
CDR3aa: CASSPTGTGANVLTF

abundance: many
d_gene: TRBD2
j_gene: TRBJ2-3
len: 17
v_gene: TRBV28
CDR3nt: TGTGCCAGCAGTACAAAACTAGCGGGGGTTAGCACAGATACGCAGTATTTT
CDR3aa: CASSTKLAGVSTDTQYF

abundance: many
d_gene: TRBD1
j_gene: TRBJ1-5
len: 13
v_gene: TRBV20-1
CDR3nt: TGCAGTACTGGACAGGGGGCCTATCAGCCCCAGCATTTT
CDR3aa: CSTGQGAYQPQHF

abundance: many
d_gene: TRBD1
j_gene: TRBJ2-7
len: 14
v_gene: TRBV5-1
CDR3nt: TGCGCCAGCAGCTGGGACAGTAAAGCCTACGAGCAGTACTTC
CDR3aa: CASSWDSKAYEQYF

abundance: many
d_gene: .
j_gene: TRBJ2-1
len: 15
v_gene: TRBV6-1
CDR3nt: TGTGCCAGCAGTCTCCAGCCTAGCTCCTACAATGAGCAGTTCTTC
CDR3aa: CASSLQPSSYNEQFF

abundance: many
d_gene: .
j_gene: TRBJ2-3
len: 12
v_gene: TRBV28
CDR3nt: TGTGCCAGCAGTTTATGGTCAGATACGCAGTATTTT
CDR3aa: CASSLWSDTQYF

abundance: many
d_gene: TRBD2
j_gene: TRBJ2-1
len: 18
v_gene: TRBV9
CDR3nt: TGTGCCAGCAGCTTCAGACGGAATAGCGGGGGGTTATACAATGAGCAGTTCTTC
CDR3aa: CASSFRRNSGGLYNEQFF